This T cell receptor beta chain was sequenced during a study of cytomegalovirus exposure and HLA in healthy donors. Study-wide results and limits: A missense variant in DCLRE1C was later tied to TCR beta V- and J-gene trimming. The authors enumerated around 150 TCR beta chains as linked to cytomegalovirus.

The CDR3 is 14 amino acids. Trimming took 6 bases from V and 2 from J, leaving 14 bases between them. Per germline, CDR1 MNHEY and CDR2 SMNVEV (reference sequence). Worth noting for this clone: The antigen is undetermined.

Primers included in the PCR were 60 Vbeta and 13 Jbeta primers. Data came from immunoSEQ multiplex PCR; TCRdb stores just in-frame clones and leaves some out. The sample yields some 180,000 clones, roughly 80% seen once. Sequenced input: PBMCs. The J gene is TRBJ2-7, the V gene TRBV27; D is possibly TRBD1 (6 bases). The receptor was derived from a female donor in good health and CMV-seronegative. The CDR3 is CASSLQGQTYEQYF. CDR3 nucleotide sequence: TGTGCCAGCAGCCTACAGGGTCAAACCTACGAGCAGTACTTC.